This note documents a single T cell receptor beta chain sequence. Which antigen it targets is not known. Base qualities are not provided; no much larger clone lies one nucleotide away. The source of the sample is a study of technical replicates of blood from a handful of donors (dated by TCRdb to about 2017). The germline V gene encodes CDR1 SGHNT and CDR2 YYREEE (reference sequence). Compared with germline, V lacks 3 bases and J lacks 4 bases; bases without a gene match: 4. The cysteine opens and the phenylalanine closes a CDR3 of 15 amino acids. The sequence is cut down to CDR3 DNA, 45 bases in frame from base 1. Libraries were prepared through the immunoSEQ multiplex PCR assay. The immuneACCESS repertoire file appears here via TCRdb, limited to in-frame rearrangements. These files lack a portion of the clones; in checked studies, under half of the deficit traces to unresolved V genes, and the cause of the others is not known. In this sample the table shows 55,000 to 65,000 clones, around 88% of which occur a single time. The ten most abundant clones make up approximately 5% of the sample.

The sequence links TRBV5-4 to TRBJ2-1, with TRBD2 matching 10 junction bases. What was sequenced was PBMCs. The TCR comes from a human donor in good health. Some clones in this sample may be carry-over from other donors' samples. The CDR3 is CASSWTSGAYNEQFF. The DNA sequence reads TGTGCCAGCAGCTGGACTAGCGGAGCTTACAATGAGCAGTTCTTC.